This T cell receptor (beta chain) was sequenced in a study of identical twins. General study results and limits: Donors were not followed over many years; analysis was cross-sectional. Twin sharing of out-of-frame TCR alpha was underestimated by models in monozygotic pairs.

MiXCR, applied by TCRdb to the 5' RACE reads, yields one record per CDR3 protein. Altogether some 630,000 distinct CDR3 sequences are present, 7.1% being singletons, with the ten largest covering 1.6%. The CDR3 has 14 amino acids. With 4 bases removed from V and 6 bases from J, the gap between germline ends came to 14 bases. Per the germline V gene, CDR1 is SGHRS and CDR2 is YFSETQ. As concerns this clonotype: What it binds is unknown.

This sample was also put to use in a study of yellow fever vaccine responses in identical twins.

The origin of this receptor is a young woman in good health. Material for sequencing was PBMCs. This rearrangement joins TRBV5-1 to TRBJ2-1; no clear D gene. CDR3 protein: CASSPDHGFNEQFF. In DNA form, the CDR3 reads TGCGCCAGCAGCCCGGACCACGGTTTCAATGAGCAGTTCTTC.